The clone carrying this T cell receptor beta chain has only one observation. This entry is derived from a study of blood T cell repertoires in COVID-19. About the research overall: The United States, Italy and Spain were the sources of the acute and convalescent COVID-19 samples. Sample material is recorded as cDNA or gDNA derived from T cells, B-cell-depleted T cells, or PBMCs.

Authors' analysis steps: Scientists estimated how many nucleated cells there were by amplifying reference gene primers. TCRdb's table, derived via immunoSEQ multiplex PCR, lists solely in-frame clones and lacks some. The V and J calls and clone size are taken from that table; D and trimming were inferred from the DNA. The sample yields about 230,000 clones, around 78% seen once. Germline CDR1 is ENHRY and CDR2 is SYGVKD. Trimming took 0 bases from V and 6 from J, leaving 13 bases between them. This CDR3 contains 15 residues. Sequences were obtained from peripheral blood. The clonotype originates from a woman in her seventies with active or convalescent COVID-19. The genes are TRBV10-3 and TRBJ2-3; weak D call: TRBD1 (5 bases). The CDR3 loop is CAISESQGAGDTQYF. In nucleotides, the CDR3 is TGTGCCATCAGTGAGTCCCAAGGGGCAGGGGATACGCAGTATTTT.